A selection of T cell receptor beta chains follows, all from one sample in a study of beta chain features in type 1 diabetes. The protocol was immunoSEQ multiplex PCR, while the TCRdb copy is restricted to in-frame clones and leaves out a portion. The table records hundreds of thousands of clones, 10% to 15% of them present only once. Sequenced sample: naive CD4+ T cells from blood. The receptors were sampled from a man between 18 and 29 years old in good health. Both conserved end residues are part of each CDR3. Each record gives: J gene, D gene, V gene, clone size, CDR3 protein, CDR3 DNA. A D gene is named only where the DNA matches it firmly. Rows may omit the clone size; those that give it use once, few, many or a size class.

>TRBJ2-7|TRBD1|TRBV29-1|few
CSVEALTRDSVTYEQYF
TGCAGCGTTGAAGCCCTGACCCGGGACAGCGTTACCTACGAGCAGTACTTC
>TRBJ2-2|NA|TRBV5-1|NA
CASSTGNTGELFF
TGCGCCAGCAGTACCGGGAACACCGGGGAGCTGTTTTTT
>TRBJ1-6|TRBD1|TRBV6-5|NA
CASSYKRQGNSPLHF
TGTGCCAGCAGTTACAAAAGACAGGGTAATTCACCCCTCCACTTT
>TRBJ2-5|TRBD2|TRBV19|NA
CASSIRLAGEETQYF
TGTGCCAGTAGTATACGGCTAGCGGGAGAAGAGACCCAGTACTTC
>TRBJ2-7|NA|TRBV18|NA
CASTQVVGGYEQYF
TGTGCCAGCACTCAAGTAGTGGGAGGCTACGAGCAGTACTTC
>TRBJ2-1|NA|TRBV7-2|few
CASSLGTYNEQFF
TGTGCCAGCAGCTTGGGCACCTACAATGAGCAGTTCTTC
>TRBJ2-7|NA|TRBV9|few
CASSVGGAAAAYEQYF
TGTGCCAGCAGCGTAGGTGGAGCGGCAGCGGCCTACGAGCAGTACTTC
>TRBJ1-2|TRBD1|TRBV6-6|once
CASSPPDREGYTF
TGTGCCAGCAGCCCCCCGGACAGGGAGGGCTACACCTTC
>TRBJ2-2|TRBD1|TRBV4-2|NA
CASSQDASRGQELFF
TGTGCCAGCAGCCAAGATGCAAGTAGGGGGCAGGAGCTGTTTTTT
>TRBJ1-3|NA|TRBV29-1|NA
CSVGGTGNTIYF
TGCAGCGTTGGAGGGACTGGAAACACCATATATTTT
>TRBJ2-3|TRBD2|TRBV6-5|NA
CASSYFGGEKYF
TGTGCCAGCAGTTACTTTGGGGGGGAGAAGTATTTT
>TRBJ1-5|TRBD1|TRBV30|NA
CAWSPTGDQPQHF
TGTGCCTGGAGCCCTACAGGGGATCAGCCCCAGCATTTT
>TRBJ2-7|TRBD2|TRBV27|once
CASRTRGGISYEQYF
TGTGCCAGCAGAACAAGGGGAGGGATTTCCTACGAGCAGTACTTC
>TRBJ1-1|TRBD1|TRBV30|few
CAWRNRGVAEAFF
TGTGCCTGGAGAAACAGGGGAGTAGCTGAAGCTTTCTTT
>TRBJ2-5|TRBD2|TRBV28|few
CASSDTSGGARETQYF
TGTGCCAGCAGTGACACTAGCGGGGGGGCCAGGGAGACCCAGTACTTC
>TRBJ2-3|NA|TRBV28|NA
CASSFGSRTDTQYF
TGTGCCAGCAGTTTTGGTAGCCGCACAGATACGCAGTATTTT
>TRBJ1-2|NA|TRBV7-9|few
CASSLSLRGGYTF
TGTGCCAGCAGCTTATCATTGCGAGGCGGCTACACCTTC
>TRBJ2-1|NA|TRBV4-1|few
CASSQDLSVSYNEQFF
TGCGCCAGCAGCCAAGATCTGAGCGTCAGCTACAATGAGCAGTTCTTC
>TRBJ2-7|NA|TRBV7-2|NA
CASSLEAGPHQYF
TGTGCCAGCAGCTTAGAGGCGGGGCCCCACCAGTACTTC
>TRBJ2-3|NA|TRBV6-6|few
CASSSSGTQYF
TGTGCCAGCAGTTCCTCCGGTACGCAGTATTTT
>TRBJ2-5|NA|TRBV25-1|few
CASSSTVQETQYF
TGTGCCAGCAGTTCGACAGTACAAGAGACCCAGTACTTC
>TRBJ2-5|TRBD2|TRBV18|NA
CASSPLAGGPETQYF
TGTGCCAGCTCACCACTAGCGGGAGGGCCTGAGACCCAGTACTTC
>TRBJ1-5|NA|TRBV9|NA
CASSRRYSNQPQHF
TGTGCCAGCAGCCGTCGGTATAGCAATCAGCCCCAGCATTTT
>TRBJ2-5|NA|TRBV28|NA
CASRLTGIGETQYF
TGTGCCAGCAGACTAACAGGGATCGGGGAGACCCAGTACTTC
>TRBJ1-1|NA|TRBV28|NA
CASSMTARPEAFF
TGTGCCAGCAGTATGACAGCTCGTCCGGAAGCTTTCTTT
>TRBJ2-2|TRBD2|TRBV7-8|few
CASSSKREGLETGELFF
TGTGCCAGCAGCTCCAAGCGGGAGGGCCTAGAAACCGGGGAGCTGTTTTTT
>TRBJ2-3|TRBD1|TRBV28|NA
CASSRQGADTQYF
TGTGCCAGCAGCCGACAGGGGGCAGATACGCAGTATTTT
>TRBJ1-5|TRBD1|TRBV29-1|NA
CSVAQGASQPQHF
TGCAGCGTCGCACAGGGGGCAAGTCAGCCCCAGCATTTT
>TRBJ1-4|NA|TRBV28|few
CASSSRNEKLFF
TGTGCCAGCAGTTCCCGTAATGAAAAACTGTTTTTT
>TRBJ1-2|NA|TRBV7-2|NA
CASSPDRGWGYGYTF
TGTGCCAGCAGCCCAGACCGGGGATGGGGCTATGGCTACACCTTC
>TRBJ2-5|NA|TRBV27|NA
CASSLRPGETQYF
TGTGCCAGCAGTTTGAGGCCTGGTGAGACCCAGTACTTC
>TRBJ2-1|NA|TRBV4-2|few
CASSQEWRGGAWEQFF
TGTGCCAGCAGCCAAGAATGGAGAGGGGGGGCTTGGGAGCAGTTCTTC
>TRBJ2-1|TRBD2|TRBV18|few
CASSPPGLAGSRYEQFF
TGTGCCAGCTCACCACCGGGGCTAGCGGGGTCTAGGTATGAGCAGTTCTTC
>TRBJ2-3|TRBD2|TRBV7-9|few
CWGGSRTDTQYF
TGTTGGGGGGGTAGCCGGACAGATACGCAGTATTTT
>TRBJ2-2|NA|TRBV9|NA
CASSVSHTGELFF
TGTGCCAGCAGCGTATCTCACACCGGGGAGCTGTTTTTT
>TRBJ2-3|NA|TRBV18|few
CASSPPVTDTQYF
TGTGCCAGCTCACCACCCGTCACAGATACGCAGTATTTT